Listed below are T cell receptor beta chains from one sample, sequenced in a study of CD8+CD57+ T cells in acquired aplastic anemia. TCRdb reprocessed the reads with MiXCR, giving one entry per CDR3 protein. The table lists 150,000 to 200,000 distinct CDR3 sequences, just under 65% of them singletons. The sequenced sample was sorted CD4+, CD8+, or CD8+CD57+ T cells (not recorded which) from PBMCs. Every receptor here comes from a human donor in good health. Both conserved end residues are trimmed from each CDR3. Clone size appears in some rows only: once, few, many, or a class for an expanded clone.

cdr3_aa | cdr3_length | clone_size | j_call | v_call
AFDDSNQPQH | 10 | . | TRBJ1-5 | TRBV6-2/TRBV6-3
ASSIQGAGANVLT | 13 | . | TRBJ2-6 | TRBV19
ASSAQGSGTFSPLH | 14 | few | TRBJ1-6 | TRBV10-2
ATSDVSGSHSYNERF | 15 | . | TRBJ2-1 | TRBV24-1
ASTDRGQY | 8 | once | TRBJ2-7 | TRBV5-1
ASSLVGRLEQF | 11 | . | TRBJ2-1 | TRBV7-4
ASSYSPAGAAYEQY | 14 | . | TRBJ2-7 | TRBV10-3
AISESKGNEQY | 11 | . | TRBJ2-7 | TRBV10-3
ATSPQGGGNEQF | 12 | . | TRBJ2-1 | TRBV15
ASSLVSGLADTQY | 13 | . | TRBJ2-3 | TRBV7-3
SARDGQGRAPVNEQF | 15 | . | TRBJ2-1 | TRBV20-1
ASSQGTGEASPLH | 13 | . | TRBJ1-6 | TRBV3-1
ATSDFGRVDQPQH | 13 | few | TRBJ1-5 | TRBV24-1
ASSSNIYPNYGYT | 13 | many | TRBJ1-2 | TRBV7-8
ASSMGRGHYEQY | 12 | many | TRBJ2-7 | TRBV19
ASSLRLAGPDTQY | 13 | many | TRBJ2-3 | TRBV12-3/TRBV12-4
SAPRDGPYEQY | 11 | . | TRBJ2-7 | TRBV20-1
ASSPQGSEAF | 10 | . | TRBJ1-1 | TRBV2
ASSLRQAGDEQY | 12 | many | TRBJ2-7 | TRBV7-6
ATSPYPGRGDEQY | 13 | . | TRBJ2-7 | TRBV15
AGGGPTDTQY | 10 | . | TRBJ2-3 | TRBV10-3
ASKFRGNTEAF | 11 | . | TRBJ1-1 | TRBV2